The 10 T cell receptor beta chains given below trace back to one sample, sequenced in a study. MiXCR was run by TCRdb on the reads, yielding one entry per CDR3 protein. The sample consists of approximately 290 distinct CDR3 sequences, roughly 10% of them appearing once. The sequencing sample was made of CD4+ T cells from peripheral blood. The receptor source for this set is a human donor with rheumatoid arthritis.

About this clonotype itself: The likely explanation is a read error, given a far larger clone one base away. The V and J genes are TRBV20-1 and TRBJ2-3; 9 bases match TRBD1. Germline loops: CDR1 DFQATT, CDR2 SNEGSKA (reference sequence). The CDR3 is 16 amino acids. Losses at the gene ends were 4 bases for V and 14 bases for J; bases not matched to a gene: 22. The CDR3 reads CSATGTGRPNTGELYF. The CDR3 DNA is TGCAGTGCTACCGGGACAGGGAGGCCAAACACCGGGGAGCTGTATTTT.

This clonotype is labeled large. J is TRBJ2-2 and V is TRBV12-3 or TRBV12-4; 7 bases are a match to TRBD2. J gave up 6 bases and V 6 bases, and 7 bases lay outside the gene matches. This CDR3 is built from 14 residues. This CDR3 reads CASSRTREAGELFF. The CDR3 nucleotides are TGTGCCAGCAGCCGGACTAGGGAGGCCGGGGAGCTGTTTTTT.

This clonotype ranks as large. J is TRBJ1-1 and V is TRBV5-1; tentative D call: TRBD1 (6 bases). The length of the CDR3 is 14 residues. Germline V gene sequence: CDR1 SGHRS, CDR2 YFSETQ. Deletions cut 2 bases from V and 5 bases from J, with 13 bases between. The chain's CDR3 is CASSFETRGTEAFF. DNA of the CDR3: TGCGCCAGCAGCTTTGAAACGAGGGGGACTGAAGCTTTCTTT.

This clonotype qualifies as large. This rearrangement joins TRBV29-1 to TRBJ2-5; D is ambiguous. CDR1 is SQVTM, CDR2 ANQGSEA, per germline. This CDR3 is built from 11 residues. The V end lost 1 base, the J end lost 5 bases, and 5 bases lay between the germline ends. This CDR3 reads CSVEVRETQYF. For the CDR3, the DNA is TGCAGCGTTGAAGTACGGGAGACCCAGTACTTC.

This clonotype is large within its sample. This chain connects TRBV30 to TRBJ2-3; 11 bases are shared with TRBD2. CDR1 and CDR2 from the germline V gene are GTSNPN and SVGIG (reference sequence). Trimming cost V 1 base and J 9 bases; bases outside gene matches: 9. The CDR3 is 15 amino acids. CDR3 nucleotide sequence: TGTGCCTGGAGTGACCCCACTAGCGGGAGAGGGACGCAGTATTTT. Protein: CAWSDPTSGRGTQYF. The complete variable domain, with remaining parts taken from reference TRBV30 and TRBJ2-3, reads SQTIHQWPATLVQPVGSPLSLECTVEGTSNPNLYWYRQAAGRGLQLLFYSVGIGQISSEVPQNLSASRPQDRQFILSSKKLLLSDSGFYLCAWSDPTSGRGTQYFGPGTRLTVL.

By share, this clonotype ranks as large. This sequence joins TRBV20-1 and TRBJ2-7; the match to TRBD2 covers 10 bases. CDR1 is DFQATT and CDR2 is SNEGSKA in the germline V gene (reference sequence). The ends lost 2 bases at V and 2 bases at J; junction bases unmatched: 15. The CDR3 totals 18 residues. The DNA for the CDR3 is TGCAGTGCTAGACAGGGCTGGCGTGGGAGCGGGAGGGCCTACGAGCAGTACTTC. Translated, it gives CSARQGWRGSGRAYEQYF.

This clonotype is judged medium-sized. V is TRBV6-1 and J is TRBJ1-6; D perhaps matches TRBD1 (5 bases). CDR1 MNHNS and CDR2 SASEGT come from the germline V gene. The CDR3 covers 16 residues. Trimming took off 0 bases at V and 2 bases at J, with 8 bases between the two ends. CDR3 loop: CASSEARGTYNSPLHF. As DNA, the CDR3 is TGTGCCAGCAGTGAAGCGCGGGGGACCTATAATTCACCCCTCCACTTT.

This clonotype ranks as large. This chain uses TRBV12-3 or TRBV12-4 with TRBJ1-2, with D perhaps TRBD1 (5 bases). Trimming pared 4 bases from V and 7 bases from J, leaving 16 bases between. CDR3 length equals 14 residues. For the CDR3, the DNA is TGTGCCAGCAGTTCAAAGATGACAGTGTCTGGCTACACCTTC. Amino acid sequence: CASSSKMTVSGYTF.

J is TRBJ2-1 and V is TRBV5-5, with 8 bases that match TRBD2. The CDR3 covers 15 residues. Germline CDR1 reads SGHKS; CDR2 reads YYEKEE (reference sequence). Trimming at V came to 4 bases and at J to 9 bases, leaving 12 bases not matched to a gene. The CDR3 spells CASSLLGGGRGEQFF. The CDR3 nucleotides read TGTGCCAGCAGCCTCCTCGGGGGGGGACGAGGTGAGCAGTTCTTC.

By frequency in the sample, this clonotype is medium-sized. The chain links TRBV5-1 to TRBJ2-1, with TRBD2 matching 7 bases. V dropped 5 bases and J dropped 4; count of bases not matched to a gene: 9. The CDR3 is 15 amino acids. The germline V gene has CDR1 SGHRS and CDR2 YFSETQ. In DNA, the CDR3 is TGCGCCAGCAGGGCAGCGGGACCATCATACAATGAGCAGTTCTTC. Translation: CASRAAGPSYNEQFF.